The 21 T cell receptor beta chains below were found in one sample sequenced in a study of Ad26.COV2.S vaccination and SARS-CoV-2 variants. Indicated treatment: around 19 received Ad26.COV2.S at low or high dose, single or two shots; about 5 received placebo; per-sample allocation not given. Each sample was drawn 63 days after the first injection (of vaccine or placebo). This table comes from immunoSEQ multiplex PCR, and its TCRdb copy is limited to in-frame clones, with some not included. The sample contains about 480,000 clones, around 88% of which appear only once. The sample in question was peripheral blood, obtained in a trial of Ad26.COV2.S vaccine versus placebo. Receptor source: a person between 18 and 65 years old who received the Ad26.COV2.S COVID-19 vaccine or a placebo.

V gene TRBV12-3 or TRBV12-4 combines with J gene TRBJ1-1; 8 bases are a match to TRBD1. The CDR3 runs 12 residues. V gave up 8 bases and J gave up 4 bases; unmatched junction bases: 3. Here the CDR3 DNA reads TGTGCCAGCCGGACAGGGAGCACTGAAGCTTTCTTT. Its protein is CASRTGSTEAFF.

The rearrangement uses TRBV5-1 and TRBJ2-3; a weak D match, TRBD1 (6 bases). Germline V CDR1 and CDR2: SGHRS, YFSETQ. The CDR3 totals 14 residues. Trimming took off 4 bases at V and 2 bases at J, with 11 bases between the two ends. The CDR3 loop is CASSTGQYTDTQYF. The CDR3 DNA is TGCGCCAGCAGCACAGGACAGTACACAGATACGCAGTATTTT.

The chain uses TRBV18 and TRBJ2-7; no definite D call. V lost 2 bases and J lost 2, with 7 bases in between. The germline CDR1 and CDR2 sequences are KGHSH and LQKENI. The CDR3 totals 13 residues. CDR3 residues: CASSPDPAYEQYF. In DNA, the CDR3 is TGTGCCAGCTCACCAGACCCGGCCTACGAGCAGTACTTC.

The J gene is TRBJ1-1, the V gene TRBV2, with D uncertain. Germline CDR1 and CDR2: SNHLY and FYNNEI. V was trimmed by 6 bases and J by 0 bases, leaving 11 bases between them. CDR3 length: 14 amino acids. CDR3: CASRADRLNTEAFF. The CDR3 DNA reads TGTGCCAGCAGAGCGGACCGTTTGAACACTGAAGCTTTCTTT.

The chain is built from TRBV28 and TRBJ1-6, with TRBD1 identical over 8 bases. Germline values: CDR1 MDHEN, CDR2 SYDVKM. Unmatched junction bases numbered 5, after V lost 3 bases and J lost 7 bases. The CDR3 sequence is 15 residues long. CDR3 amino acids: CASSLPGQENSPLHF. CDR3 nucleotides: TGTGCCAGCAGTTTGCCGGGACAGGAGAATTCACCCCTCCACTTT.

The CDR3 reads CASSLLGQGTDTQYF. The CDR3 DNA reads TGTGCCAGCAGCTTGCTAGGACAGGGCACAGATACGCAGTATTTT. The V and J genes are TRBV5-4 and TRBJ2-3, with 7 bases that match TRBD1. CDR1 is SGHNT, CDR2 YYREEE, per germline (reference sequence). The CDR3 is 15 residues long. V trimming: 1 base; J trimming: 1 base; junction bases outside the gene matches: 3.

The rearrangement uses TRBV6-2 or TRBV6-3 and TRBJ2-7; D might be TRBD2 (6 bases). This CDR3 region has 15 residues. Trimming removed 6 bases at V and 7 bases at J, with 22 bases between. Germline CDR1 reads MNHEY; CDR2 reads SVGEGT. The CDR3 DNA follows: TGTGCCAGCAGCCTGGGGAGACCGGCGGGAAAGGAGCAGTACTTC. This sequence encodes CASSLGRPAGKEQYF.

A single count supports this clone. The chain combines TRBV6-5 with TRBJ2-2, with D uncertain. The CDR3 runs 14 residues. V was trimmed by 7 bases and J by 2 bases, leaving 11 bases between them. Germline V gene sequence: CDR1 MNHEY, CDR2 SVGAGI. The CDR3 bases are TGTGCCAGCACCCCCAGGACCAACACCGGGGAGCTGTTTTTT. This sequence encodes CASTPRTNTGELFF.

This sequence joins TRBV28 and TRBJ2-5; 11 bases map to TRBD2. CDR1 MDHEN and CDR2 SYDVKM come from the germline V gene. V trimming: 7 bases; J trimming: 2 bases; junction bases outside the gene matches: 21. There are 20 residues in the CDR3. CDR3 loop: CASIGLAGGRGVGRQETQYF. In DNA, the CDR3 is TGTGCCAGCATCGGGCTAGCGGGAGGTAGAGGTGTTGGCCGGCAAGAGACCCAGTACTTC.

V is TRBV10-2 and J is TRBJ1-1, with a tentative D call TRBD1 (5 bases). The CDR3 runs to 19 residues. V shed 0 bases and J shed 1 base, with 21 bases lying between them. CDR1 WSHSY and CDR2 SAAADI come from the germline V gene. CDR3 coding DNA: TGCGCCAGCAGTGAGTCGAGGGTCAGGGCCTCCTCACGGAACACTGAAGCTTTCTTT. It encodes CASSESRVRASSRNTEAFF.

In this sample, this clone turned up many times. The chain has TRBV7-2 and TRBJ2-1, with no clear D. There are 14 residues in the CDR3. CDR1 SGHTA and CDR2 FQGNSA come from the germline V gene. Trimming took 0 bases from V and 8 from J, leaving 11 bases between them. The chain's CDR3 is CASSLALTAHEQFF. The CDR3 region has the DNA TGTGCCAGCAGCTTAGCGCTTACCGCTCATGAGCAGTTCTTC. Based on the CDR3 plus reference TRBV7-2 and TRBJ2-1, the full variable domain is GAGVSQSPSNKVTEKGKDVELRCDPISGHTALYWYRQSLGQGLEFLIYFQGNSAPDKSGLPSDRFSAERTGGSVSTLTIQRTQQEDSAVYLCASSLALTAHEQFFGPGTRLTVL.

In this sample, this clone turned up a few times. V gene TRBV2 combines with J gene TRBJ1-2; D possibly corresponds to TRBD1 (6 bases). Germline CDR1 reads SNHLY; CDR2 reads FYNNEI. The length of the CDR3 is 14 residues. V lost 4 bases and J lost 7, with 16 bases in between. The CDR3 region is CASSGADSIGGYTF. For the CDR3, the DNA is TGTGCCAGCAGTGGGGCGGACAGCATCGGTGGCTACACCTTC.

The chain is built from TRBV10-3 and TRBJ1-1; tentatively, D is TRBD1 (6 bases). Germline assignment: CDR1 ENHRY and CDR2 SYGVKD. The CDR3 sequence is 13 residues long. Trimming removed 2 bases at V and 4 bases at J, with 8 bases between. CDR3 protein: CAISEQGSTEAFF. CDR3 in DNA: TGTGCCATCAGTGAGCAGGGGTCCACTGAAGCTTTCTTT.

The chain couples TRBV27 to TRBJ2-3; the D gene is possibly TRBD1 (6 bases). CDR1 and CDR2 from the germline V gene are MNHEY and SMNVEV (reference sequence). The CDR3 has 12 amino acids. Trimming left V 3 bases short and J 6 bases short, with 7 bases between. CDR3 sequence (DNA): TGTGCCAGCAGTTTTACAGGGGATACGCAGTATTTT. Protein: CASSFTGDTQYF.

The chain carries TRBV20-1 and TRBJ2-1, with D unclear. V gave up 4 bases and J gave up 10 bases, with 11 bases separating them. Looked up from germline, CDR1 is DFQATT and CDR2 is SNEGSKA (reference sequence). The CDR3 is 11 amino acids. The CDR3 region has the DNA TGCAGTGCTATTTTCGTAGAGGAGCAGTTCTTC. The encoded protein is CSAIFVEEQFF.

The gene calls are TRBV9 and TRBJ2-7; 8 bases align to TRBD2. After removal of 4 bases from V and 5 bases from J, the junction contained 11 bases not matched to a gene. Germline V gives CDR1 SGDLS, CDR2 YYNGEE. This CDR3 is built from 15 residues. The CDR3 bases are TGTGCCAGCAGCAGTAGCGGGATGATGCCCCACGAGCAGTACTTC. Protein product: CASSSSGMMPHEQYF.

The rearrangement uses TRBV5-1 and TRBJ2-1; 7 nucleotides line up with TRBD2. The CDR3 length is 15 residues. V was pared by 0 bases and J by 4 bases, with 4 bases of the junction left unmatched. Germline V lookup: CDR1 SGHRS, CDR2 YFSETQ. DNA of the CDR3: TGCGCCAGCAGCTTGGATCTAGCGGCATACAATGAGCAGTTCTTC. Encoded protein: CASSLDLAAYNEQFF.

This chain joins TRBV5-8 and TRBJ2-1, with 13 bases that match TRBD2. J was trimmed by 3 bases and V by 0 bases; bases with no gene match: 6. This CDR3 region has 18 residues. The germline V gene has CDR1 SGHTS and CDR2 YDEGEE. The CDR3 loop is CASSLARLAGGLYNEQFF. CDR3 sequence (DNA): TGTGCCAGCAGCTTGGCCCGACTAGCGGGAGGTCTCTACAATGAGCAGTTCTTC.

This chain joins TRBV5-1 and TRBJ1-1; D possibly corresponds to TRBD1 (5 bases). V lost 0 bases and J 4 bases, leaving 13 bases between the germline ends. Per the germline V gene, CDR1 is SGHRS and CDR2 is YFSETQ. The CDR3 extends over 15 amino acids. The CDR3 is CASSLGTWGFTEAFF. CDR3 coding DNA: TGCGCCAGCAGCTTGGGGACATGGGGCTTCACTGAAGCTTTCTTT.

This clone occurred once. The chain employs TRBV3-1 (or the pseudogene TRBV3-2) and TRBJ2-1, with D possibly being TRBD2 (5 bases). The CDR3 totals 17 residues. Germline CDR1 reads LGHDT; CDR2 reads YNNKEL (reference sequence). V lost 4 bases to trimming and J lost 3 bases, with 19 bases between them. The CDR3: CASSPRGTRKSYNEQFF. In DNA form, the CDR3 reads TGTGCCAGCAGCCCCCGGGGAACGCGGAAAAGCTACAATGAGCAGTTCTTC.

This clone was recorded a few times. The CDR3 region is CSVEDGLGGQQYF. In DNA, the CDR3 is TGCAGCGTTGAAGACGGGCTAGGAGGGCAACAGTACTTC. The chain recombines TRBV29-1 with TRBJ2-7; a weak D match, TRBD2 (6 bases). CDR1 and CDR2 from the germline V gene are SQVTM and ANQGSEA. Trimming took off 0 bases at V and 10 bases at J, with 16 bases between the two ends. The CDR3 is 13 residues long.